The rows below give T cell receptor beta chains drawn from one sample of a study of human T cells and chemical hapten exposure. TCRdb reanalysed the RACE reads using MiXCR and keeps one entry per CDR3 protein. The sample has about 350,000 distinct CDR3 sequences, about 5.4% seen once. Sequencing was performed on whole blood, taken in connection with sensitization to the hapten diphenylcyclopropenone (DPC). These receptor sequences come from a woman between 18 and 29 years old with alopecia areata. Some clones in this sample may be carry-over from other donors' samples. The CDR3 runs from the conserved cysteine through the conserved F or W. D genes are given only for firm matches. Clone size is given for some rows only: seen once, a few or many times, or a class if the clone is expanded.

V gene	J gene	D gene	clone size	CDR3 protein	CDR3 DNA
TRBV14	TRBJ2-2	-	-	CASSHEDRPRRELFF	TGTGCCAGCAGCCATGAGGACAGACCGCGCCGGGAGCTGTTTTTT
TRBV6-5	TRBJ2-1	TRBD2	-	CASSYSPTSGGAYNEQFF	TGTGCCAGCAGTTACTCCCCTACTAGCGGGGGGGCCTACAATGAGCAGTTCTTC
TRBV11-2	TRBJ2-1	TRBD2	-	CASSLELAGYNEQFF	TGTGCCAGCAGCTTAGAACTAGCGGGGTACAATGAGCAGTTCTTC
TRBV7-2	TRBJ2-7	TRBD1	-	CASSTRDRGREQYF	TGTGCCAGCAGCACACGGGACAGGGGGCGCGAGCAGTACTTC
TRBV5-1	TRBJ1-1	-	-	CASSLGPTEKAFF	TGCGCCAGCAGCTTGGGACCGACAGAAAAAGCTTTCTTT
TRBV7-2	TRBJ1-1	-	few	CASSPEALNTEAFF	TGTGCCAGCAGCCCTGAGGCCTTGAACACTGAAGCTTTCTTT
TRBV28	TRBJ1-5	-	few	CASRSTGYQPQHF	TGTGCCAGCAGATCGACAGGTTATCAGCCCCAGCATTTT
TRBV5-1	TRBJ2-3	-	many	CASSDNTDTQYF	TGCGCCAGCAGCGACAATACAGATACGCAGTATTTT
TRBV12-3/TRBV12-4	TRBJ1-2	TRBD1	-	CASSINQGDGYTF	TGTGCCAGCAGTATCAACCAGGGGGATGGCTACACCTTC
TRBV6-5	TRBJ1-6	-	many	CASSYFGGGSSYNSPLHF	TGTGCCAGCAGTTACTTTGGGGGGGGCAGCTCCTATAATTCACCCCTCCACTTT
TRBV24-1	TRBJ1-2	-	many	CATSDPSSTGNYGYTF	TGTGCCACCAGTGATCCATCCTCTACAGGGAACTATGGCTACACCTTC